This entry lists 21 T cell receptor beta chains sequenced from one sample in a study of T cells after yellow fever vaccination. In TCRdb, the 5' RACE reads were re-called with MiXCR into one record per CDR3 protein. Here the sample spans 140,000 to 150,000 distinct CDR3 sequences, under 8% being singletons. The sequencing here drew on CD4+ T cells sorted from PBMCs, taken 10 days after the yellow fever booster vaccination. These receptors originate from a man aged 25-45 years who received the YFV17D yellow fever vaccine.

In its sample, this clonotype was seen many times. J is TRBJ2-2 and V is TRBV20-1; D is unclear. The V gene's germline CDR1 is DFQATT and CDR2 SNEGSKA (reference sequence). V lost 4 bases and J lost 0, with 9 bases in between. This CDR3 comprises 14 residues. CDR3 sequence (DNA): TGCAGTGCTATCCGGCTCACGAACACCGGGGAGCTGTTTTTT. This codes for CSAIRLTNTGELFF.

This clonotype was recorded at least ten times. This sequence joins TRBV27 and TRBJ2-7; 7 positions match TRBD2. There are 15 residues in the CDR3. After removal of 6 bases from V and 0 bases from J, the junction contained 8 bases not matched to a gene. The germline V gene has CDR1 MNHEY and CDR2 SMNVEV (reference sequence). CDR3: CASRAGVGASYEQYF. The DNA for the CDR3 is TGTGCCAGCAGGGCGGGGGTAGGGGCCTCCTACGAGCAGTACTTC.

This clonotype was recorded many times. V is TRBV6-5 and J is TRBJ2-6; perhaps TRBD1 as D (7 bases). Germline assignment: CDR1 MNHEY and CDR2 SVGAGI. CDR3 size: 16 residues. V was cut by 5 bases and J by 0 bases, with 11 bases left in between. The CDR3 spells CASSTGDFSGANVLTF. The DNA of the CDR3 is TGTGCCAGCAGTACAGGGGACTTCTCTGGGGCCAACGTCCTGACTTTC.

CDR3 sequence: CASSARLAGSTDTQYF. The DNA for the CDR3 is TGTGCCAGCAGCGCCCGACTAGCGGGTAGCACAGATACGCAGTATTTT. The genes are TRBV9 and TRBJ2-3; TRBD2 matches at 10 bases. Germline V gene sequence: CDR1 SGDLS, CDR2 YYNGEE. V was clipped by 3 bases and J by 0 bases; unmatched bases: 4. The CDR3 contains 16 residues.

Ten or more counts support this clonotype. The V gene is TRBV3-1, the J gene TRBJ1-3; a possible D gene is TRBD1 (6 bases). This CDR3 is built from 13 residues. Trimming took 6 bases from V and 4 from J, leaving 10 bases between them. The germline gives CDR1 LGHDT, CDR2 YNNKEL (reference sequence). For the CDR3, the DNA is TGTGCCAGCAGATGGACAGCGGGAAACACCATATATTTT. This gives the protein CASRWTAGNTIYF.

This clonotype was picked up many times. The V gene is TRBV20-1, the J gene TRBJ2-3, with TRBD2 matching over 8 bases. Germline values: CDR1 DFQATT, CDR2 SNEGSKA (reference sequence). The J segment lost 0 bases and the V segment lost 0 bases, leaving 14 bases of the junction unmatched. The CDR3 runs 19 residues. This CDR3 reads CSARDLVTGGGTSTDTQYF. Written as DNA, the CDR3 is TGCAGTGCTAGAGATTTAGTAACGGGGGGGGGCACTAGCACAGATACGCAGTATTTT.

This clonotype was picked up a small number of times. This chain connects TRBV20-1 to TRBJ1-1; TRBD1 aligns across 9 bases. Germline lookup yields CDR1 DFQATT and CDR2 SNEGSKA (reference sequence). V shed 4 bases and J 4 bases; nucleotides not matched to a gene: 10. This CDR3 spans 15 amino acids. The CDR3 sequence is CSAITGGAVGTEAFF. The CDR3 nucleotides read TGCAGTGCTATAACAGGGGGCGCAGTAGGCACTGAAGCTTTCTTT.

This clonotype appeared many times. This chain connects TRBV20-1 to TRBJ2-7; no reliable D call. Trimming stripped 4 bases from V and 2 bases from J, with 18 bases between. Germline CDR1 reads DFQATT; CDR2 reads SNEGSKA (reference sequence). This CDR3 comprises 15 residues. The CDR3 region is CSATAPGRETYEQYF. In nucleotides, the CDR3 is TGCAGTGCTACCGCTCCGGGCAGAGAAACCTACGAGCAGTACTTC.

This clonotype came up many times. The genes are TRBV20-1 and TRBJ2-1, with TRBD2 identical over 9 bases. The germline gives CDR1 DFQATT, CDR2 SNEGSKA (reference sequence). J lost 9 bases, V lost 6 bases, and 6 bases had no gene match. The CDR3 extends over 12 amino acids. The CDR3 bases are TGCAGTGCCCCTGGGACTAGCAGTGAGCAGTTCTTC. It yields the protein CSAPGTSSEQFF.

This clonotype was detected many times. This chain connects TRBV6-5 to TRBJ1-2; no definite D call. The CDR3 extends over 12 amino acids. Germline values: CDR1 MNHEY, CDR2 SVGAGI. V was cut by 8 bases and J by 4 bases, with 11 bases left in between. CDR3 protein: CASQSQGYGYTF. The CDR3 DNA reads TGTGCCAGCCAATCGCAAGGCTATGGCTACACCTTC.

This clonotype was seen at least ten times. This chain connects TRBV5-5 to TRBJ2-5; 10 bases agree with TRBD1. This CDR3 region has 14 residues. Germline V gives CDR1 SGHKS, CDR2 YYEKEE (reference sequence). Trimming removed 5 bases from V and 1 base from J; junction bases left unmatched: 2. The CDR3 here is CASRDRGIQETQYF. The DNA of the CDR3 is TGTGCCAGCAGGGACAGGGGGATCCAAGAGACCCAGTACTTC.

Concerning this clonotype itself: Likely a read error: the CDR3 ends without its conserved phenylalanine or tryptophan. The chain employs TRBV15 and TRBJ2-1, with 9 bases that match TRBD2. Germline CDR1 is LNHNV and CDR2 is YYDKDF (reference sequence). The V and J ends lost 4 bases and 10 bases, in that order; junction bases with no gene match: 14. The CDR3 is made up of 16 amino acids. In DNA, the CDR3 is TGTGCCACCAGCATAGGACTAGCGACAACCGGGGGGGAGCAGTTCCTC. It is translated as CATSIGLATTGGEQFL.

V usage is TRBV7-2 and J usage is TRBJ1-2; D not certain. Germline CDR1 reads SGHTA; CDR2 reads FQGNSA. This CDR3 contains 12 residues. Trimming cost V 6 bases and J 7 bases, with 12 bases left between them. The CDR3 DNA reads TGTGCCAGCAGTTGGGAAGTAGGTGGCTACACCTTC. This codes for CASSWEVGGYTF.

This clonotype came up many times. The V and J genes are TRBV20-1 and TRBJ1-1, with D possibly matching TRBD1 (5 bases). Germline V gives CDR1 DFQATT, CDR2 SNEGSKA (reference sequence). The V end lost 6 bases, the J end lost 2 bases, and 19 bases lay between the germline ends. The CDR3 runs 15 residues. The CDR3 DNA reads TGCAGTGCAAAAAGCATCGCAGGGCGTAACACTGAAGCTTTCTTT. This sequence encodes CSAKSIAGRNTEAFF.

This clonotype was seen ten or more times. V is TRBV15 and J is TRBJ2-1; D not resolved. The CDR3 has 11 amino acids. The V end was cut by 0 bases, the J end by 10 bases, with 4 bases between. CDR1 is LNHNV and CDR2 is YYDKDF in the germline V gene (reference sequence). The DNA of the CDR3 is TGTGCCACCAGCAGAGATTTGGAGCAGTTCTTC. Translated, it gives CATSRDLEQFF.

This clonotype has a count of ten or more. The chain uses TRBV3-1 and TRBJ2-7, with 10 bases identical to TRBD2. Germline CDR1 and CDR2: LGHDT and YNNKEL (reference sequence). CDR3 length: 14 amino acids. V trimming: 3 bases; J trimming: 3 bases; junction bases outside the gene matches: 2. The CDR3 spells CASSHLAGGYEQYF. Written as DNA, the CDR3 is TGTGCCAGCAGCCATTTAGCGGGAGGCTACGAGCAGTACTTC.

This clonotype was counted many times. J is TRBJ2-1 and V is TRBV7-2, with a possible D match to TRBD1 (5 bases). The V end lost 8 bases, the J end lost 4 bases, and 12 bases lay between the germline ends. Looked up from germline, CDR1 is SGHTA and CDR2 is FQGNSA. This CDR3 has 13 amino acids. For the CDR3, the DNA is TGTGCCAGCGGACCTAAGGGGTACAATGAGCAGTTCTTC. This codes for CASGPKGYNEQFF.

The sample holds a few counts of this clonotype. V and J are TRBV5-1 and TRBJ2-3, with 8 bases that match TRBD2. CDR3 length: 18 amino acids. V lost 3 bases and J lost 3; bases outside the gene matches: 15. Germline V gene lookup returns CDR1 SGHRS and CDR2 YFSETQ. CDR3 coding DNA: TGCGCCAGCAGCTGGGAGATAGCGGGAAAAGTTCTTACAGATACGCAGTATTTT. Translated, it gives CASSWEIAGKVLTDTQYF.

This clonotype was picked up many times. The genes are TRBV28 and TRBJ2-3; no firm D call. Trimming cost V 6 bases and J 2 bases, with 6 bases left between them. The germline V gene encodes CDR1 MDHEN and CDR2 SYDVKM. The CDR3 spans 12 residues. CDR3 coding DNA: TGTGCCAGCAGGGGCTTCACAGATACGCAGTATTTT. Protein sequence: CASRGFTDTQYF.

This clonotype was observed many times. The gene calls are TRBV7-9 and TRBJ1-4; 9 positions match TRBD1. Germline values: CDR1 SEHNR, CDR2 FQNEAQ (reference sequence). V dropped 5 bases and J dropped 6; count of bases not matched to a gene: 4. The CDR3 extends over 14 amino acids. CDR3 bases: TGTGCCAGCAGCATAACAGGGGGCGATGAAAAACTGTTTTTT. This encodes CASSITGGDEKLFF.

Remarks on this clonotype: A much larger clone is a single base away; this may be a read error. V is TRBV7-8 and J is TRBJ2-5; D possibly corresponds to TRBD1 (6 bases). The V and J ends lost 3 bases and 5 bases respectively, with 31 bases between them. Germline loops: CDR1 SGHVS, CDR2 FQNEAQ. This CDR3 has 20 residues. As DNA, the CDR3 is TGTGCCAGCAGCTTCCTAACAGGGTTATCTTTTTCGGAGCGGAATGAGACCCAGTACTTC. Encoded protein: CASSFLTGLSFSERNETQYF.